The 28 T cell receptor beta chains below come from one sample, sequenced in a study of CD8 T cells in Susac syndrome. The RNA input was about 0.5 to 1 ug, and it was reverse transcribed with random hexamers. Each CDR3 protein gets one entry after TCRdb re-called the immunoSEQ multiplex PCR reads with MiXCR. This sample has approximately 200,000 distinct CDR3 sequences, with 90% to 96% found just once. Source material: CD4+ T cells from PBMCs. These receptors were obtained from a human donor with multiple sclerosis.

The V and J genes are TRBV12-3 or TRBV12-4 and TRBJ2-7; D possibly uses TRBD1 or TRBD2 (5 bases each). The CDR3 spans 13 residues. V was pared by 4 bases and J by 5 bases, with 12 bases between. The DNA of the CDR3 is TGTGCCAGCAGTTCCCGGGGCTTTAACGAGCAGTACTTC. This gives the protein CASSSRGFNEQYF.

The chain carries TRBV2 and TRBJ1-5; no definite D call. The V gene's germline CDR1 is SNHLY and CDR2 FYNNEI. The CDR3 consists of 13 residues. V lost 11 bases, J lost 4 bases, and 15 bases lay in between. Here the CDR3 DNA reads TGTGCCGGATCCGACCAAGCAAATCAGCCCCAGCATTTT. Translation gives CAGSDQANQPQHF.

This sequence joins TRBV12-3 or TRBV12-4 and TRBJ1-5; D might be TRBD1 (5 bases). With 1 base removed from V and 9 bases from J, the gap between germline ends came to 10 bases. The CDR3 length is 13 residues. The CDR3 loop is CASSLVGVGPQHF. The DNA of the CDR3 is TGTGCCAGCAGTTTAGTAGGGGTTGGGCCCCAGCATTTT.

CDR3 DNA sequence: TGTGCCACCAGAGGGTCACCAACCGGGGAGCTGTTTTTT. Translation: CATRGSPTGELFF. This rearrangement joins TRBV24-1 to TRBJ2-2; D remains unclear. The CDR3 totals 13 residues. V was cut by 7 bases and J by 5 bases, with 10 bases left in between. Germline CDR1 reads KGHDR; CDR2 reads SFDVKD.

The chain carries TRBV30 and TRBJ1-2; D remains unclear. CDR1 and CDR2 (germline): GTSNPN, SVGIG (reference sequence). V lost 4 bases and J lost 7, with 16 bases in between. The CDR3 runs to 13 residues. This chain's CDR3 is CAWNPSAGFGYTF. In DNA form, the CDR3 reads TGTGCCTGGAACCCCTCAGCGGGGTTTGGCTACACCTTC. The variable domain in full, completed from reference TRBV30 and TRBJ1-2, reads SQTIHQWPATLVQPVGSPLSLECTVEGTSNPNLYWYRQAAGRGLQLLFYSVGIGQISSEVPQNLSASRPQDRQFILSSKKLLLSDSGFYLCAWNPSAGFGYTFGSGTRLTVV.

This clonotype was seen just once. This rearrangement joins TRBV29-1 to TRBJ1-2; 12 nucleotides line up with TRBD1. Germline V gene sequence: CDR1 SQVTM, CDR2 ANQGSEA. V lost 7 bases, J lost 7 bases, and 13 bases stayed unmatched. This CDR3 is built from 15 residues. The chain's CDR3 is CSAGYRDRGLAGYTF. The CDR3 DNA reads TGCAGCGCGGGGTACCGGGACAGGGGGCTGGCTGGCTACACCTTC.

The CDR3 loop reads CAWRHSYEQYF. CDR3 nucleotide sequence: TGTGCCTGGAGGCACAGCTACGAGCAGTACTTC. The chain joins TRBV30 to TRBJ2-7; D remains ambiguous. Looked up from germline, CDR1 is GTSNPN and CDR2 is SVGIG (reference sequence). The CDR3 totals 11 residues. V gave up 3 bases and J gave up 3 bases, with 6 bases separating them.

The table lists this clonotype with a count of one. The J gene is TRBJ2-2, the V gene TRBV25-1, with TRBD1 identical over 10 bases. The V and J ends lost 4 bases and 7 bases, in that order; junction bases with no gene match: 6. The CDR3 spans 15 residues. Germline V gene sequence: CDR1 MGHDK, CDR2 SYGVNS. The CDR3 protein is CASSGWTGGSGELFF. The CDR3 DNA is TGTGCCAGCAGTGGGTGGACAGGGGGGAGCGGGGAGCTGTTTTTT.

The rearrangement uses TRBV7-2 and TRBJ2-7; perhaps D is TRBD1 or TRBD2 (5 bases each). The CDR3 runs to 14 residues. The ends were cut back, 7 bases at V and 0 bases at J, with 13 bases in the middle. Germline values: CDR1 SGHTA, CDR2 FQGNSA. The CDR3 DNA is TGTGCCAGCACCCACGGGACGCACTCCTACGAGCAGTACTTC. Protein sequence: CASTHGTHSYEQYF.

This rearrangement joins TRBV4-1 to TRBJ1-1; TRBD1 matches 9 bases. The germline V gene encodes CDR1 MGHRA and CDR2 YSYEKL. The CDR3 loop spans 14 amino acids. J lost 7 bases, V lost 3 bases, and 6 bases had no gene match. The CDR3 DNA is TGCGCCAGCAGCCACCTGGGGGACAGGGTTGAAGCTTTCTTT. Translating it yields CASSHLGDRVEAFF.

This chain links TRBV5-1 with TRBJ1-2; D ambiguous. V was shortened by 0 bases and J by 3 bases, with 9 bases between the two germline ends. The CDR3 has 14 amino acids. Germline V CDR1 and CDR2: SGHRS, YFSETQ. The CDR3 region is CASSLAGVDYGYTF. CDR3 in DNA: TGCGCCAGCAGCTTGGCCGGGGTAGACTATGGCTACACCTTC.

The genes are TRBV29-1 and TRBJ2-5, with TRBD1 matching 7 bases. Losses at the gene ends were 4 bases for V and 3 bases for J; bases not matched to a gene: 2. CDR3 length: 12 residues. The germline V gene encodes CDR1 SQVTM and CDR2 ANQGSEA. DNA for the CDR3: TGCAGCGTTGGAGACAGGGAAGAGACCCAGTACTTC. Translating it yields CSVGDREETQYF.

The chain combines TRBV30 with TRBJ2-7; unclear D gene. V dropped 3 bases and J dropped 3 bases, with 12 bases sitting between them. This CDR3 region has 13 residues. CDR1 GTSNPN and CDR2 SVGIG come from the germline V gene (reference sequence). CDR3 sequence (DNA): TGTGCCTGGAGAGGTCGCTGGATCTACGAGCAGTACTTC. Translation gives CAWRGRWIYEQYF.

The chain employs TRBV13 and TRBJ2-7, with D unresolved. The CDR3 length is 12 residues. Looked up from germline, CDR1 is PRHDT and CDR2 is FYEKMQ (reference sequence). The V and J ends lost 3 bases and 6 bases respectively, with 9 bases between them. The CDR3 DNA sequence: TGTGCCAGCAGCTTGTTTAAATCCGAGCAGTACTTC. Translated, it gives CASSLFKSEQYF.

The chain couples TRBV30 to TRBJ1-2; tentatively, D is TRBD1 (5 bases). Germline V lookup: CDR1 GTSNPN, CDR2 SVGIG (reference sequence). With 7 bases removed from V and 4 bases from J, the gap between germline ends came to 13 bases. The CDR3 consists of 12 residues. CDR3: CALAQRGYGYTF. The DNA of the CDR3 is TGTGCCTTGGCGCAGAGGGGCTATGGCTACACCTTC.

The gene calls are TRBV11-2 and TRBJ1-2; 7 bases are a match to TRBD1. This CDR3 region has 15 residues. After removal of 3 bases from V and 8 bases from J, the junction contained 12 bases not matched to a gene. From germline, CDR1 is SGHAT and CDR2 FQNNGV. The CDR3 DNA reads as TGTGCCAGCAGCTTTTTAGCAGGGGGTACGAGGGGCTACACCTTC. It is translated as CASSFLAGGTRGYTF. Together with reference TRBV11-2 and TRBJ1-2, the CDR3 gives the full variable domain: EAGVAQSPRYKIIEKRQSVAFWCNPISGHATLYWYQQILGQGPKLLIQFQNNGVVDDSQLPKDRFSAERLKGVDSTLKIQPAKLEDSAVYLCASSFLAGGTRGYTFGSGTRLTVV.

The chain couples TRBV7-8 to TRBJ1-6; D possibly corresponds to TRBD1 (5 bases). The germline V gene has CDR1 SGHVS and CDR2 FQNEAQ. The CDR3 spans 14 residues. The germline V and J ends were trimmed by 2 bases and 15 bases, with 17 bases remaining between them. The CDR3 here is CASSLRIVRGGLHF. The CDR3 region has the DNA TGTGCCAGCAGCTTAAGGATTGTGAGGGGAGGCCTCCACTTT.

CDR3 DNA: TGTGCCAGCAGCCAGGGGACTGATACCGGGGAGCTGTTTTTT. Translating it yields CASSQGTDTGELFF. This chain links TRBV9 with TRBJ2-2; D is perhaps TRBD1 or TRBD2 (6 bases each). Trimming took 4 bases from V and 5 from J, leaving 12 bases between them. CDR1 is SGDLS, CDR2 YYNGEE, per germline. This CDR3 contains 14 residues. The whole variable domain, filled in from reference TRBV9 and TRBJ2-2, reads DSGVTQTPKHLITATGQRVTLRCSPRSGDLSVYWYQQSLDQGLQFLIQYYNGEERAKGNILERFSAQQFPDLHSELNLSSLELGDSALYFCASSQGTDTGELFFGEGSRLTVL.

CDR3 coding DNA: TGTGCCAGCAGCTCCCCGGAAAACACTGGGGTTTCACCCCTCCACTTT. Protein sequence: CASSSPENTGVSPLHF. The chain uses TRBV13 and TRBJ1-6; no definite D call. Germline V gene lookup returns CDR1 PRHDT and CDR2 FYEKMQ (reference sequence). The CDR3 loop spans 16 amino acids. V was shortened by 4 bases and J by 9 bases, with 19 bases between the two germline ends. Using reference TRBV13 and TRBJ1-6 for the parts outside the CDR3, the full variable domain is AAGVIQSPRHLIKEKRETATLKCYPIPRHDTVYWYQQGPGQDPQFLISFYEKMQSDKGSIPDRFSAQQFSDYHSELNMSSLELGDSALYFCASSSPENTGVSPLHFGNGTRLTVT.

The V and J genes are TRBV5-1 and TRBJ2-1; tentatively, D is TRBD2 (6 bases). In germline, CDR1 is SGHRS, CDR2 YFSETQ. The length of the CDR3 is 16 residues. V dropped 0 bases and J dropped 6 bases, with 16 bases sitting between them. The DNA for the CDR3 is TGCGCCAGCAGCTTGGGGCCGGGGGATGGGAGCAATGAGCAGTTCTTC. The encoded protein is CASSLGPGDGSNEQFF.

The count of this clonotype is one. The V gene is TRBV29-1, the J gene TRBJ2-2; no clear D. This CDR3 comprises 14 residues. V gave up 7 bases and J gave up 2 bases, with 14 bases separating them. Per germline, CDR1 SQVTM and CDR2 ANQGSEA. The CDR3 nucleotides read TGCAGCGCCCGCCAGGCTCCTAACACCGGGGAGCTGTTTTTT. It specifies CSARQAPNTGELFF.

Written as DNA, the CDR3 is TGCAGTGCTAGAGGCAGGAGCTATGGCTACACCTTC. Translation gives CSARGRSYGYTF. This chain links TRBV20-1 with TRBJ1-2, with D unresolved. The CDR3 loop spans 12 amino acids. The germline CDR1 and CDR2 sequences are DFQATT and SNEGSKA (reference sequence). V was shortened by 1 base and J by 4 bases, with 7 bases between the two germline ends.

The V and J genes are TRBV30 and TRBJ1-1; unclear D gene. CDR3 length: 15 residues. The germline gives CDR1 GTSNPN, CDR2 SVGIG (reference sequence). V lost 4 bases, J lost 11 bases, and 26 bases lay in between. The CDR3 protein is CAWISSRRSTRDAFF. The DNA of the CDR3 is TGTGCCTGGATCTCTTCTCGAAGGTCCACGAGGGATGCTTTCTTT.

In DNA, the CDR3 is TGCAGTGCTACCCCTTCTACGGGACCGTATGCTAACTATGGCTACACCTTC. Translating gives CSATPSTGPYANYGYTF. V and J are TRBV20-1 and TRBJ1-2; the D gene is possibly TRBD1 (5 bases). Germline values: CDR1 DFQATT, CDR2 SNEGSKA (reference sequence). The V gene lost 4 bases and the J gene lost 0 bases, with 21 bases spanning the gap. This CDR3 has 17 residues.

The chain recombines TRBV29-1 with TRBJ1-1; D may be TRBD1 (5 bases). Between the trimmed V and J ends, which lost 1 base and 2 bases, there was a span of 8 bases. The CDR3 sequence is 13 residues long. Germline CDR1 SQVTM, CDR2 ANQGSEA. DNA for the CDR3: TGCAGCGTTGAAGGGGGCACCAACACTGAAGCTTTCTTT. Translated, it gives CSVEGGTNTEAFF.

The chain carries TRBV6-5 and TRBJ2-7; no firm D call. CDR3 length: 13 residues. The ends were cut back, 10 bases at V and 6 bases at J, with 19 bases in the middle. Germline-derived CDR1 and CDR2 are MNHEY and SVGAGI. CDR3 in DNA: TGTGCCACCCAAACAAGCCTCCCTGTCGAGCAGTACTTC. Amino acids: CATQTSLPVEQYF.

The V gene is TRBV29-1, the J gene TRBJ1-4; maybe TRBD1 (5 bases). V lost 6 bases and J lost 5, with 16 bases in between. CDR3 length: 14 residues. Germline V lookup: CDR1 SQVTM, CDR2 ANQGSEA. The CDR3 sequence: CSVGVAAGNEKLFF. Written as DNA, the CDR3 is TGCAGCGTGGGGGTGGCGGCAGGGAATGAAAAACTGTTTTTT.

The CDR3 is CASSSPSTEAFF. DNA of the CDR3: TGTGCCAGCAGCTCCCCGTCCACTGAAGCTTTCTTT. The gene calls are TRBV7-9 and TRBJ1-1, with no clear D. The V end lost 4 bases, the J end lost 4 bases, and 7 bases lay between the germline ends. The CDR3 has 12 residues. Germline loops: CDR1 SEHNR, CDR2 FQNEAQ (reference sequence).